Listed here is a single T cell receptor beta chain. The data belong to a study of T-cell reconstitution after alpha-beta-depleted transplantation in children. From germline, CDR1 is SQVTM and CDR2 ANQGSEA. V was pared by 4 bases and J by 8 bases, with 14 bases between. This CDR3 spans 13 amino acids. It was with unique molecular identifiers that the TCRbeta library was prepared. TCRdb re-derived calls from the PCR reads in MiXCR, one entry per CDR3 protein. This table holds 640,000 or so distinct CDR3 sequences, 16% found once. The material was PBMCs from the stem cell graft donor, obtained from the stem cell graft. The chain carries TRBV29-1 and TRBJ1-4; D is perhaps TRBD1 (5 bases). This clonotype was sampled from a human donor who donated a stem cell graft to a child with acute myeloid leukemia. CDR3 DNA sequence: TGCAGCGTTGTGGGGGATCCGGTGGAAAAACTGTTTTTT. It is translated as CSVVGDPVEKLFF.